This T cell receptor (beta chain) appears in the sequencing data of a study of OX40 agonist ivuxolimab in advanced cancers. Study-level points and caveats: At 0.1 to 3.0 mg/kg, clonal expansion of CD4+ and CD8+ blood T cells had occurred by week 6.

Systemic immunosuppression or a history of autoimmune disease excluded patients. Remarks on this clone: Its antigen remains unknown.

Sequenced by immunoSEQ multiplex PCR; TCRdb stores in-frame clones only, minus some. Among tens of thousands of clones listed, about 81% were seen once. Trimming left V 6 bases short and J 1 base short, with 16 bases between. Germline loops: CDR1 SEHNR, CDR2 FQNEAQ (reference sequence). CDR3 size: 15 residues. Sample: CD4+ or CD8+ T cells sorted from blood, taken in a trial of the OX40 agonist ivuxolimab. The chain couples TRBV7-9 to TRBJ2-7; weak D call: TRBD1 (5 bases). This sequence originates from an adult with an advanced solid tumor such as melanoma, head and neck, liver or kidney cancer. The CDR3 DNA follows: TGTGCCAGCAGGGCGACAGCCTATAGATCCTACGAGCAGTACTTC. Translating it yields CASRATAYRSYEQYF.